One sample yielded the 10 T cell receptor beta chains listed below, sequenced in a study of cytomegalovirus exposure and HLA in healthy donors. Vbeta (60) and Jbeta (13) primers were used in the PCR. The protocol was immunoSEQ multiplex PCR, while the TCRdb copy is restricted to in-frame clones and leaves out a portion. The sample consists of under 200,000 clones, about 78% of them appearing once. Sequenced sample: PBMCs. These receptors were taken from a man between 60 and 70 years old in good health and CMV-seronegative.

The chain is built from TRBV6-4 and TRBJ1-4; TRBD1 agrees at 8 bases. Trimming removed 2 bases from V and 0 bases from J; junction bases left unmatched: 17. The CDR3 is 21 residues long. Germline assignment: CDR1 MRHNA and CDR2 SNTAGT. CDR3 residues: CASSDISPTQGAAPTNEKLFF. In DNA, the CDR3 is TGTGCCAGCAGTGACATCAGCCCAACCCAGGGGGCCGCCCCAACTAATGAAAAACTGTTTTTT.

The chain combines TRBV27 with TRBJ1-4; no reliable D call. With 5 bases removed from V and 0 bases from J, the gap between germline ends came to 10 bases. CDR1 MNHEY and CDR2 SMNVEV come from the germline V gene (reference sequence). The CDR3 spans 15 residues. DNA of the CDR3: TGTGCCAGCAGTCCGCACACAGCAACTAATGAAAAACTGTTTTTT. It codes for CASSPHTATNEKLFF.

This clone was counted between two and nine times. The rearrangement links TRBV5-1 to TRBJ1-1, with D unclear. This CDR3 spans 12 amino acids. The ends were cut back, 7 bases at V and 1 base at J, with 8 bases in the middle. Germline V gives CDR1 SGHRS, CDR2 YFSETQ. The CDR3 coding sequence is TGCGCCAGCGGCGCAGGGAACACTGAAGCTTTCTTT. Amino acids: CASGAGNTEAFF.

The chain has TRBV18 and TRBJ1-4, with a weak D call TRBD1 (6 bases). Germline loops: CDR1 KGHSH, CDR2 LQKENI. The CDR3 spans 15 residues. Trimming removed 3 bases at V and 2 bases at J, with 10 bases between. The CDR3 sequence: CASSPLQGTNEKLFF. The CDR3 bases are TGTGCCAGCTCACCGTTACAGGGTACTAATGAAAAACTGTTTTTT.

The chain combines TRBV7-9 with TRBJ1-1; possibly TRBD1 for D (5 bases). This CDR3 contains 15 residues. The V end lost 8 bases, the J end lost 0 bases, and 16 bases lay between the germline ends. Germline assignment: CDR1 SEHNR and CDR2 FQNEAQ (reference sequence). The CDR3 nucleotides read TGTGCCAGCGCTTACGGCGGGGCGATGAACACTGAAGCTTTCTTT. It yields the protein CASAYGGAMNTEAFF.

In regard to this clone: An end of the junction differs from the germline gene, which may be a read error. The CDR3 region has the DNA TGCAGCGTCGAAGGCGGGCGACAAGAGACCCAGTACTTC. Its translation: CSVEGGRQETQYF. This rearrangement joins TRBV29-1 to TRBJ2-5, with D maybe TRBD2 (5 bases). CDR1 is SQVTM and CDR2 is ANQGSEA in the germline V gene. The CDR3 contains 13 residues.

The chain has TRBV4-3 and TRBJ1-4; 7 positions agree with TRBD1. The CDR3 covers 20 residues. Germline-derived CDR1 and CDR2 are LGHNA and YSLEER. Unmatched junction bases numbered 21, after V lost 0 bases and J lost 8 bases. In nucleotides, the CDR3 is TGCGCCAGCAGCCAAGATCGATCGGCAGGGGGTCCCTTGAGAGAAGAAAAACTGTTTTTT. Translation: CASSQDRSAGGPLREEKLFF.

The chain joins TRBV6-5 to TRBJ2-3, with D tentatively TRBD2 (5 bases). Germline CDR1 MNHEY, CDR2 SVGAGI. V was clipped by 8 bases and J by 2 bases, with 17 bases between them. The CDR3 covers 15 residues. CDR3 in DNA: TGTGCCAGCTCCGGGGTTTTCTCCCCCACAGATACGCAGTATTTT. Amino acids: CASSGVFSPTDTQYF.

The chain joins TRBV14 to TRBJ1-5, with D possibly being TRBD1 (6 bases). CDR1 is SGHDN and CDR2 is FVKESK in the germline V gene. Trimming cost V 6 bases and J 2 bases, with 8 bases left between them. The CDR3 contains 13 residues. The CDR3 reads CASRGGGNQPQHF. The CDR3, as DNA: TGTGCCAGCAGAGGGGGTGGCAATCAGCCCCAGCATTTT.

This chain uses TRBV2 with TRBJ2-7; 7 nucleotides agree with TRBD1. With V trimmed by 6 bases and J by 0 bases, 5 bases remained unmatched. The CDR3 contains 14 residues. CDR1 is SNHLY, CDR2 FYNNEI, per germline. The CDR3 nucleotides are TGTGCCAGCAGAGAACAGGGGCCCTCCTACGAGCAGTACTTC. Translated, it gives CASREQGPSYEQYF.